The 8 T cell receptor beta chains below come from one sample, sequenced in a study of early T cells in non-severe SARS-CoV-2 infection. Each CDR3 protein is one row after TCRdb ran MiXCR on the 5' RACE reads. Of tens of thousands of distinct CDR3 sequences listed, more than 9% are singletons. The material sequenced was whole blood, taken at baseline. These receptors were taken from an adult who was a healthcare worker with PCR-confirmed SARS-CoV-2 infection or an uninfected control (not recorded which).

This chain joins TRBV2 and TRBJ2-7; D might be TRBD1 (6 bases). This CDR3 has 16 amino acids. V gave up 3 bases and J gave up 6 bases, with 21 bases separating them. Germline CDR1 and CDR2: SNHLY and FYNNEI. The CDR3 sequence: CASSDWPSTGSGEQYF. CDR3 DNA sequence: TGTGCCAGCAGTGACTGGCCAAGTACAGGGAGCGGCGAGCAGTACTTC.

V gene TRBV7-2 combines with J gene TRBJ2-3, with 13 bases that match TRBD2. The CDR3 is 16 amino acids. Trimming removed 4 bases from V and 5 bases from J; junction bases left unmatched: 6. Germline V gene lookup returns CDR1 SGHTA and CDR2 FQGNSA. DNA of the CDR3: TGTGCCAGCAGCTCACGACTAGCGGGAGGCATAGATACGCAGTATTTT. It is translated as CASSSRLAGGIDTQYF.

This clonotype has more than one count but fewer than ten. This chain joins TRBV7-6 and TRBJ2-1; D might be TRBD2 (6 bases). The CDR3 sequence is 14 residues long. CDR1 is SGHVS, CDR2 FNYEAQ, per germline. The ends were cut back, 9 bases at V and 0 bases at J, with 12 bases in the middle. The CDR3 protein is CASSGPVSYNEQFF. Here the CDR3 DNA reads TGTGCCAGTAGCGGACCTGTCTCCTACAATGAGCAGTTCTTC.

This clonotype was found a few times. V and J are TRBV14 and TRBJ1-2, with TRBD1 matching over 7 bases. The V gene's germline CDR1 is SGHDN and CDR2 FVKESK. The trim removed 3 bases at V and 5 bases at J, leaving 3 bases unmatched. This CDR3 contains 13 residues. In DNA form, the CDR3 reads TGTGCCAGCAGCCACACAGGGGATTATGGCTACACCTTC. This gives the protein CASSHTGDYGYTF.

This clonotype was detected many times. This sequence joins TRBV4-2 and TRBJ2-7, with D perhaps matching TRBD2 (5 bases). Per the germline V gene, CDR1 is LGHNA and CDR2 is YNFKEQ. This CDR3 has 15 residues. V was pared by 1 base and J by 3 bases, with 13 bases between. CDR3 residues: CASSQGGGLNYEQYF. CDR3 nucleotide sequence: TGTGCCAGCAGCCAAGGAGGAGGCCTAAACTACGAGCAGTACTTC.

In its sample, this clonotype was seen a few times. The V and J genes are TRBV2 and TRBJ1-2; D is possibly TRBD1 (6 bases). V was pared by 0 bases and J by 2 bases, with 13 bases between. CDR3 size: 16 residues. The germline V gene has CDR1 SNHLY and CDR2 FYNNEI. The CDR3 reads CASSEARGGPNYGYTF. DNA of the CDR3: TGTGCCAGCAGTGAAGCGCGGGGGGGGCCGAACTATGGCTACACCTTC. Full variable domain (rest looked up from reference TRBV2 and TRBJ1-2): EPEVTQTPSHQVTQMGQEVILRCVPISNHLYFYWYRQILGQKVEFLVSFYNNEISEKSEIFDDQFSVERPDGSNFTLKIRSTKLEDSAMYFCASSEARGGPNYGYTFGSGTRLTVV.

This rearrangement joins TRBV7-9 to TRBJ2-2, with D hard to call. The CDR3 is 14 residues long. Per germline, CDR1 SEHNR and CDR2 FQNEAQ (reference sequence). V was clipped by 0 bases and J by 3 bases, with 5 bases between them. The CDR3 DNA follows: TGTGCCAGCAGCTTAGCTGAGTACACCGGGGAGCTGTTTTTT. Translated, it gives CASSLAEYTGELFF.

This clonotype was seen only a few times. This chain links TRBV6-1 with TRBJ1-2; TRBD1 matches at 9 bases. Germline assignment: CDR1 MNHNS and CDR2 SASEGT. V gave up 6 bases and J gave up 7 bases; unmatched junction bases: 6. This CDR3 comprises 13 residues. Here the CDR3 reads CASSRTGEIGYTF. The CDR3 nucleotides are TGTGCCAGCAGCAGGACAGGGGAAATTGGCTACACCTTC.